This T cell receptor beta chain emerged from a study of radiation and T cells in renal cell carcinoma (dated by TCRdb to the early 2020s). Background on the whole study: Samples were obtained from a clinical trial, in which 15 Gy stereotactic body radiation therapy was delivered to primary renal cell carcinomas and nephrectomy was performed 4 weeks later. A total of under 60 samples underwent TCR beta sequencing, made up of some 26 tumors and approximately 27 peripheral blood samples. In the roughly 54 samples combined, 4,016,671 unique CDR3 nucleotide sequences were found, encoding 3,000,000 or so unique CDR3 amino acid sequences.

Taken from cysteine to phenylalanine, the CDR3 has 17 residues. Only CDR3 DNA is held: 51 bases, read in frame from base 1. For CDR1 and CDR2, the germline V gene lists SGHTA and FQGNSA. Trimming costs V 0 bases and J 4 bases, and their ends lie 16 bases apart. This clone was found once. This clone's antigen is unknown. No per-base quality is available; no much larger clone lies one base away. In light of the paper, this sample's time point label describes: baseline pretreatment blood. The treatment or condition label here, explained by the study, means: 15 Gy SBRT to primary tumor, nephrectomy 4 weeks later. Serial peripheral blood from radiation-treated patients was sampled at baseline, 2 weeks and 4 weeks after SBRT to track tumor-enriched clonotypes. All patients had renal cell carcinoma with clear cell pathology. Genomic DNA for TCR sequencing was prepared using the QIAamp DNA Blood Mini Kit (Qiagen). Samples were included in the analyses only if all quality control checks were passed.

Following the manufacturer's recommendations, the immunoSEQ kit was used to generate TCR beta libraries from genomic DNA. For library preparation, a first multiplex PCR was performed with proprietary primers, followed by a second PCR in which unique barcodes were added, and bead cleanups were performed after each round. A positive control reaction and a negative control reaction, both provided in the kit, were run with every batch of samples. The final libraries were assessed on an Agilent 4200 TapeStation D1000 ScreenTape, pooled by volume, and quantified by qPCR. Sequencing ran on an Illumina NextSeq500 with a MidOutput 150-cycle cartridge, using 156 Read1 and 15 Index1 cycles with kit custom primers. The pooled library was loaded at around 1.1 pM with roughly 19% PhiX control spiked in. As for the original processing: Vendor-processed data were analyzed in R, and a clonotype was defined as all T cells sharing the same CDR3 nucleotide sequence. In the clone abundance analyses, frequencies were normalized to the 10,000 most abundant clones in each sample. Public T cell clones, averaging fewer than five per sample, were removed before analysis. Tumor-enriched and baseline blood-enriched clonotypes were defined by at least a 32-fold difference in abundance between compartments. A beta-binomial differential abundance model was used to identify clonotypes that expanded or contracted between blood time points. Tumor-blood repertoire similarity was measured with the Baroni-Urbani and Buser coefficient, and group comparisons used two-tailed Wilcoxon tests in R. TCRdb took over this immuneACCESS table, retaining in-frame rearrangements with V and J assigned. Such tables are incomplete; in checked studies, under half of the missing clones stem from an unresolved V gene, and the remainder is unexplained. V and J calls and clone size are as listed in that table; D and trimming were resolved from the DNA. In all, the sample holds about 49,000 clones, and approximately 80% of those were seen once. The ten largest make up roughly 30% of the sample.

Results and caveats for the whole study, not just this receptor: Because pretreatment tumor biopsies were not available, the study could not determine whether clonotypes were already present within the tumor at baseline. Changes in the blood repertoire were not tracked past 4 weeks after treatment. In blood, the top tumor clonotypes increased between baseline and 2 weeks post-radiation and then shrank by 4 weeks, which suggests that tumor-resident clones expanded only transiently. Effects of radiation dose or scheduling on the TCR repertoire could not be addressed with the single-armed trial design.

The chain is made from TRBV7-2 and TRBJ2-1, with a tentative D call of TRBD1 or TRBD2, each matching 6 bases. The sequence derives from a woman in her 70s with renal cell carcinoma. The source was blood, collected from a patient whose treatment included radiotherapy and nephrectomy. Here is the DNA: TGTGCCAGCAGCTTAGCGCTCGGGGGCGATTTATACAATGAGCAGTTCTTC. Translation gives CASSLALGGDLYNEQFF.